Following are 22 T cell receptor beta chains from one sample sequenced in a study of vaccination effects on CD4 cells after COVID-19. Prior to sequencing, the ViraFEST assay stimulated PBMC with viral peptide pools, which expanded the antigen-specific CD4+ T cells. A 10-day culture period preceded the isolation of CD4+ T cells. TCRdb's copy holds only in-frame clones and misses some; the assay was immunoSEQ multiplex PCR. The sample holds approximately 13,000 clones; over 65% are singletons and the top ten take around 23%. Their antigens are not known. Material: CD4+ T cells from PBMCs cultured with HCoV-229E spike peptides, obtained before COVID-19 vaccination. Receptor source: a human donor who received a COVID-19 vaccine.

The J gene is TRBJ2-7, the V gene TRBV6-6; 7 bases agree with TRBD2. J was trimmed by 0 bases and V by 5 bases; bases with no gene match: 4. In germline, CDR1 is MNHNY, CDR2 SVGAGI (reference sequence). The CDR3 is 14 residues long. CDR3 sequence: CASSGGGTSYEQYF. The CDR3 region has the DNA TGTGCCAGCAGTGGGGGGGGAACCTCCTACGAGCAGTACTTC.

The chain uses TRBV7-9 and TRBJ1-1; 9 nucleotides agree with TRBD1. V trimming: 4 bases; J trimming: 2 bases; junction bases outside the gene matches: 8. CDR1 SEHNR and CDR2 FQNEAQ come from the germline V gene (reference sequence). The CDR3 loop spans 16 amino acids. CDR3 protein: CASSWEVTGGNTEAFF. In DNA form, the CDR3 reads TGTGCCAGCAGCTGGGAGGTGACAGGGGGTAACACTGAAGCTTTCTTT.

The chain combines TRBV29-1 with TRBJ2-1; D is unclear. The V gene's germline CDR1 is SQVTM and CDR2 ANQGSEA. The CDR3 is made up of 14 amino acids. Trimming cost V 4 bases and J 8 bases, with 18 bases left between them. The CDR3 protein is CSVGPRLAYDEQFF. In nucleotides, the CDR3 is TGCAGCGTTGGGCCCAGGCTTGCATACGATGAGCAGTTCTTC.

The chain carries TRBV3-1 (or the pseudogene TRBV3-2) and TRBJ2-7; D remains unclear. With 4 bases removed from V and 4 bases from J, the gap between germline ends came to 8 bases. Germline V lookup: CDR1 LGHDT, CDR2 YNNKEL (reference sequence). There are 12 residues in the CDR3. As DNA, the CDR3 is TGTGCCAGCAGCCTAGGGCAGTACGAGCAGTACTTC. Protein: CASSLGQYEQYF.

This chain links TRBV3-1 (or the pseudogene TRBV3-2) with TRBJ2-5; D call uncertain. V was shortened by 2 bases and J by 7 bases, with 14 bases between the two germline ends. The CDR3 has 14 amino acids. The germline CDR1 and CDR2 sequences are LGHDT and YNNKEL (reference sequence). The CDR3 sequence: CASSQPDPYGTQYF. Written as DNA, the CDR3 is TGTGCCAGCAGCCAACCGGACCCGTACGGGACCCAGTACTTC.

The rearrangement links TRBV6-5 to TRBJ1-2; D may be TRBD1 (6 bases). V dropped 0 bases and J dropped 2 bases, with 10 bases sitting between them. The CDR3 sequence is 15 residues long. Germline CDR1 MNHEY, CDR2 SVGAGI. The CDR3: CASSYSGGLNYGYTF. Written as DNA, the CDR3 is TGTGCCAGCAGTTACTCGGGGGGGCTGAACTATGGCTACACCTTC.

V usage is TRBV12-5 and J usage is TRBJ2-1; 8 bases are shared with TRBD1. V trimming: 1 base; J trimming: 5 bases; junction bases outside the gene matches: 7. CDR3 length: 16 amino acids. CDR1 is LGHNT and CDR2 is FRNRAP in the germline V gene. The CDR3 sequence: CASGLGTGTGNNEQFF. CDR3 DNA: TGTGCTAGTGGTTTGGGGACCGGGACAGGTAACAATGAGCAGTTCTTC.

The CDR3 spells CASSTGLAGTGELFF. In nucleotides, the CDR3 is TGTGCCAGCAGTACAGGCCTAGCGGGCACCGGGGAGCTGTTTTTT. The rearrangement links TRBV6-5 to TRBJ2-2, with TRBD2 matching over 8 bases. This CDR3 contains 15 residues. Looked up from germline, CDR1 is MNHEY and CDR2 is SVGAGI. V gave up 5 bases and J gave up 4 bases; unmatched junction bases: 6.

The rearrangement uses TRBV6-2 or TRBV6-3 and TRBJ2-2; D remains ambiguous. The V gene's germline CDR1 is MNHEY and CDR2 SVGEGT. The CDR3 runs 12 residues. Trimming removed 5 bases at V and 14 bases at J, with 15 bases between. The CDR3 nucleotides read TGTGCCAGCAGTCAAGACGGCCTGGTACTGTTTTTT. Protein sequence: CASSQDGLVLFF.

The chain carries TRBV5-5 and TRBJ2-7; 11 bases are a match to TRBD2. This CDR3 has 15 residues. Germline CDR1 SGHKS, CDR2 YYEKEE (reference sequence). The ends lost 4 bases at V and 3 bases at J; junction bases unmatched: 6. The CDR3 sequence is CASSRGLAGGYEQYF. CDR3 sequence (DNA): TGTGCCAGCAGCCGGGGGCTAGCGGGAGGCTACGAGCAGTACTTC.

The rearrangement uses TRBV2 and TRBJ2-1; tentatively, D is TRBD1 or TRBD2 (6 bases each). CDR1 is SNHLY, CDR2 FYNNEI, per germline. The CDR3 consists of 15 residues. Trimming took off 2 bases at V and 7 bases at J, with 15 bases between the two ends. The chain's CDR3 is CASSELEQGGNEQFF. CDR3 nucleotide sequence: TGTGCCAGCAGTGAACTGGAACAGGGAGGAAATGAGCAGTTCTTC.

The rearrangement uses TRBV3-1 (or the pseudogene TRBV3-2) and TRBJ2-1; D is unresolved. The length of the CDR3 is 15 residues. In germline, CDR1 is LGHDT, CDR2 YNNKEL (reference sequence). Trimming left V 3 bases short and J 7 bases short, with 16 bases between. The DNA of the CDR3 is TGTGCCAGCAGCCACGCTTTGCGTCCTTTGAATGAGCAGTTCTTC. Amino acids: CASSHALRPLNEQFF.

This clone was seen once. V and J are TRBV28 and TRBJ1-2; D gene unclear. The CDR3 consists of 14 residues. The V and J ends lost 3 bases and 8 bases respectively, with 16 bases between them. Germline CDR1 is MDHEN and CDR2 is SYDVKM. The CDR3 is CASSLVGRRRGYTF. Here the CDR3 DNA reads TGTGCCAGCAGTTTGGTGGGCCGGCGGAGGGGCTACACCTTC.

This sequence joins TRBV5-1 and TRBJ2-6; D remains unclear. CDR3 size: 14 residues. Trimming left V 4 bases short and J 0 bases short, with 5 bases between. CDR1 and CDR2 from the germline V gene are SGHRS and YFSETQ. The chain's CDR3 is CASSQFSGANVLTF. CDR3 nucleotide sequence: TGCGCCAGCAGCCAGTTCTCTGGGGCCAACGTCCTGACTTTC.

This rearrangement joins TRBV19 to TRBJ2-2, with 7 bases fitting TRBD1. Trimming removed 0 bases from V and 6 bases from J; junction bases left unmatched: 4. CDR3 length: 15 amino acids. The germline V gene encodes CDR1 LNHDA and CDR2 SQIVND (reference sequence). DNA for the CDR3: TGTGCCAGTAGTATAGAAGGGGGCGCGGCCGGGGAGCTGTTTTTT. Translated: CASSIEGGAAGELFF.

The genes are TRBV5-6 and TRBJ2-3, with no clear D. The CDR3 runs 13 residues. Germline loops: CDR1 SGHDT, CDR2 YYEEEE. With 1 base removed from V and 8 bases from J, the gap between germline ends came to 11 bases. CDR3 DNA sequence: TGTGCCAGCAGCTTGTCGATCCCGGTTACGCAGTATTTT. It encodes CASSLSIPVTQYF.

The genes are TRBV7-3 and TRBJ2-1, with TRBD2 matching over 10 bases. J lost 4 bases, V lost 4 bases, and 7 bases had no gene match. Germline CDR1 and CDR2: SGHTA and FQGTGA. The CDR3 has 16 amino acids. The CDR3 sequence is CASSSLSGGPYNEQFF. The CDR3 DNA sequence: TGTGCCAGCAGCTCCCTTAGCGGGGGGCCTTACAATGAGCAGTTCTTC. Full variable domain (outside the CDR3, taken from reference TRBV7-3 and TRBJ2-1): GAGVSQTPSNKVTEKGKYVELRCDPISGHTALYWYRQSLGQGPEFLIYFQGTGAADDSGLPNDRFFAVRPEGSVSTLKIQRTERGDSAVYLCASSSLSGGPYNEQFFGPGTRLTVL.

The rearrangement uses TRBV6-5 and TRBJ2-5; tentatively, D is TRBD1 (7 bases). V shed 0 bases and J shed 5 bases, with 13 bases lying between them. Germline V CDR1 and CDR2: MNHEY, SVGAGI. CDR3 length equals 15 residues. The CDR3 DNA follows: TGTGCCAGCAGTTACTCGTCGACAGGGAGGGAGACCCAGTACTTC. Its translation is CASSYSSTGRETQYF.

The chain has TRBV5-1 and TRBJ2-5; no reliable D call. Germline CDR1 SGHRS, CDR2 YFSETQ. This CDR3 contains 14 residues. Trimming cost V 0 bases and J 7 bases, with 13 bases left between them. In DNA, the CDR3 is TGCGCCAGCAGCTTGGACAGCGCCCCGGGGACCCAGTACTTC. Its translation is CASSLDSAPGTQYF.

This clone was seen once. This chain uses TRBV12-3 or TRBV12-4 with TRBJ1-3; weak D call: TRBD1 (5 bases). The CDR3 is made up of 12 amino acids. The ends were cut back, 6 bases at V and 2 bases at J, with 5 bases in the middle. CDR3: CASRGPGNTIYF. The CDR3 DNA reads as TGTGCCAGCAGGGGGCCTGGAAACACCATATATTTT.

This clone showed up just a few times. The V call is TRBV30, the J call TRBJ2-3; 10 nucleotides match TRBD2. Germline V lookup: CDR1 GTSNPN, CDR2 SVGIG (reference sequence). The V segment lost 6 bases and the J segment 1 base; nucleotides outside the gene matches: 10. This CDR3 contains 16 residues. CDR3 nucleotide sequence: TGTGCCTGCGAATACTATGGGACTAGCGGCACAGATACGCAGTATTTT. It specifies CACEYYGTSGTDTQYF.

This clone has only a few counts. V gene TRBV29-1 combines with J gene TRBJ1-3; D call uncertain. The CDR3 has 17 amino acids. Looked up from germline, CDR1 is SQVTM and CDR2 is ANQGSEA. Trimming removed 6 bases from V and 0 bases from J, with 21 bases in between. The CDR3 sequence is CSVTEGGVSSSGNTIYF. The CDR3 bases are TGCAGCGTAACCGAGGGAGGAGTGTCCAGCTCTGGAAACACCATATATTTT.